These 13 T cell receptor beta chains share one sample of origin, sequenced in a study of blood T cell repertoires in COVID-19. Repertoires were generated with immunoSEQ multiplex PCR, while TCRdb's copy carries only in-frame clones and drops some. The table has fewer than 350,000 clones, approximately 86% seen once. Sequenced material: peripheral blood. The receptor source for this set is a woman in her sixties or seventies with COVID-19, enrolled during active disease.

The V and J genes are TRBV12-3 or TRBV12-4 and TRBJ2-5; D gene ambiguous. The CDR3 has 13 residues. Trimming removed 1 base from V and 2 bases from J, with 5 bases in between. The CDR3 DNA reads TGTGCCAGCAGTTTAGATGCGCAAGAGACCCAGTACTTC. Translating gives CASSLDAQETQYF.

The V gene is TRBV4-3, the J gene TRBJ1-2, with TRBD1 as a possible D gene (6 bases). This CDR3 is built from 15 residues. V dropped 1 base and J dropped 4 bases, with 13 bases sitting between them. Germline V gene data show CDR1 as LGHNA and CDR2 as YSLEER. Here the CDR3 reads CASSQAGGQPYGYTF. The CDR3 DNA sequence: TGCGCCAGCAGCCAAGCGGGGGGGCAACCCTATGGCTACACCTTC.

The chain uses TRBV19 and TRBJ2-3, with D maybe TRBD2 (5 bases). The CDR3 is made up of 12 amino acids. Germline assignment: CDR1 LNHDA and CDR2 SQIVND (reference sequence). V was trimmed by 3 bases and J by 7 bases, leaving 8 bases between them. The CDR3 DNA follows: TGTGCCAGTAGTATTCCGGGAAATACGCAGTATTTT. As protein: CASSIPGNTQYF.

This clone has just a few counts. The genes are TRBV4-2 and TRBJ2-3; no firm D call. This CDR3 has 14 amino acids. V was pared by 1 base and J by 10 bases, with 15 bases between. Germline V gene lookup returns CDR1 LGHNA and CDR2 YNFKEQ. The chain's CDR3 is CASSQAAAPQPQYF. DNA of the CDR3: TGTGCCAGCAGCCAAGCCGCGGCGCCCCAACCGCAGTATTTT.

This clone was detected a few times. The J gene is TRBJ1-5, the V gene TRBV6-6; tentatively, D is TRBD1 (5 bases). This CDR3 is built from 11 residues. The V gene's germline CDR1 is MNHNY and CDR2 SVGAGI (reference sequence). Deletions cut 6 bases from V and 15 bases from J, with 15 bases between. The CDR3 is CASRLLQVMHF. CDR3 coding DNA: TGTGCCAGCAGACTTTTACAGGTTATGCATTTT.

This chain uses TRBV9 with TRBJ2-3; TRBD1 aligns across 9 bases. V shed 1 base, J shed 6 bases, and the junction held 6 bases outside the gene matches. CDR3 size: 15 residues. Germline-derived CDR1 and CDR2 are SGDLS and YYNGEE. The CDR3 is CASSVKGQGMDTQYF. CDR3 in DNA: TGTGCCAGCAGCGTAAAAGGACAGGGGATGGATACGCAGTATTTT.

This chain joins TRBV7-9 and TRBJ2-2, with TRBD1 matching 8 bases. Per the germline V gene, CDR1 is SEHNR and CDR2 is FQNEAQ (reference sequence). J gave up 4 bases and V 6 bases, and 7 bases lay outside the gene matches. This CDR3 has 15 residues. This chain's CDR3 is CASSLPGQATGELFF. The CDR3 region has the DNA TGTGCCAGCAGTTTGCCGGGACAGGCCACCGGGGAGCTGTTTTTT.

This clone was picked up a small number of times. The chain combines TRBV2 with TRBJ2-5, with D maybe TRBD2 (6 bases). The CDR3 is made up of 12 amino acids. V gave up 6 bases and J gave up 2 bases, with 7 bases separating them. Germline lookup yields CDR1 SNHLY and CDR2 FYNNEI. CDR3 residues: CASRGRQETQYF. In DNA form, the CDR3 reads TGTGCCAGCAGAGGGAGGCAAGAGACCCAGTACTTC.

This clone was recorded a few times. The V call is TRBV7-2, the J call TRBJ1-6, with D possibly TRBD1 on 5 matching bases. CDR1 is SGHTA, CDR2 FQGNSA, per germline. Trimming shortened V by 2 bases and J by 10 bases, and 12 bases separated the two germline ends. The CDR3 loop spans 14 amino acids. DNA for the CDR3: TGTGCCAGCAGCTTAATTACGGGGGAATCACCCCTCCACTTT. This sequence encodes CASSLITGESPLHF.

V gene TRBV11-2 combines with J gene TRBJ2-3; no clear D gene. This CDR3 contains 13 residues. V dropped 2 bases and J dropped 9 bases, with 12 bases sitting between them. The V gene's germline CDR1 is SGHAT and CDR2 FQNNGV. This chain's CDR3 is CASSLSSSWTQYF. The CDR3 DNA follows: TGTGCCAGCAGCTTATCGAGTTCGTGGACGCAGTATTTT.

The V gene is TRBV28, the J gene TRBJ2-5, with D perhaps matching TRBD2 (5 bases). V lost 4 bases to trimming and J lost 7 bases, with 22 bases between them. Germline CDR1 and CDR2: MDHEN and SYDVKM. This CDR3 region has 16 residues. DNA for the CDR3: TGTGCCAGCAGTTCCAATACCCCCGGGAAATCAGGGACCCAGTACTTC. Translation gives CASSSNTPGKSGTQYF.

This clone was observed a few times. The genes are TRBV9 and TRBJ2-2, with TRBD1 as a possible D gene (6 bases). The CDR3 is 16 amino acids. Trimming left V 0 bases short and J 1 base short, with 10 bases between. Germline-derived CDR1 and CDR2 are SGDLS and YYNGEE. For the CDR3, the DNA is TGTGCCAGCAGCGTAGGAGGCAGGGGGAACACCGGGGAGCTGTTTTTT. Its protein product is CASSVGGRGNTGELFF.

The chain links TRBV6-4 to TRBJ2-7, with 7 nucleotides matching TRBD1. This CDR3 spans 14 amino acids. Germline V CDR1 and CDR2: MRHNA, SNTAGT. V was clipped by 2 bases and J by 1 base; unmatched bases: 2. This CDR3 reads CASSDVRGSYEQYF. In DNA, the CDR3 is TGTGCCAGCAGTGACGTCAGGGGGTCCTACGAGCAGTACTTC.